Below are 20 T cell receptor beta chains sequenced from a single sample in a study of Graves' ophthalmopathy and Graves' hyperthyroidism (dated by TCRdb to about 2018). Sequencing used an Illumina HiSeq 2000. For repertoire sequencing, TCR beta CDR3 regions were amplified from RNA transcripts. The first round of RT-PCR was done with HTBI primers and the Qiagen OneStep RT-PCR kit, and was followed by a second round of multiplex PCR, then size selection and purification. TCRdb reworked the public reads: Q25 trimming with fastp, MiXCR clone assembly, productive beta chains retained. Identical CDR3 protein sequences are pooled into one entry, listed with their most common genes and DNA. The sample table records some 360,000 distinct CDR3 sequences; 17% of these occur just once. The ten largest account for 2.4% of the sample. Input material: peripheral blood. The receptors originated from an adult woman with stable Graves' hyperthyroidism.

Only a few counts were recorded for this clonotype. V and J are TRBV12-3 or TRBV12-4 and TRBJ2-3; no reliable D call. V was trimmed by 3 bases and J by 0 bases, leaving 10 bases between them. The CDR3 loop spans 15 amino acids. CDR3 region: CASSFGAGSTDTQYF. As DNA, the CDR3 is TGTGCCAGCAGTTTCGGCGCCGGTAGCACAGATACGCAGTATTTT.

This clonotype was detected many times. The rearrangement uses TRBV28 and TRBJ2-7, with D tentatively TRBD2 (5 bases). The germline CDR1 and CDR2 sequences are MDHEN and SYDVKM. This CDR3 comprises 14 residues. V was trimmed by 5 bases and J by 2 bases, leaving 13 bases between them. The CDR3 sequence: CASSLTGLAYEQYF. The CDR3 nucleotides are TGTGCCAGCAGTCTCACGGGATTAGCCTACGAGCAGTACTTC.

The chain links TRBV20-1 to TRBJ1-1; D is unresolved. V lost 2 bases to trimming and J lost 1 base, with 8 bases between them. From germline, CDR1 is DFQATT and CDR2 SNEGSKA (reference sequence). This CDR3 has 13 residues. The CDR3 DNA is TGCAGTGCTAGATGGAAGTCGAACACTGAAGCTTTCTTT. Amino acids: CSARWKSNTEAFF.

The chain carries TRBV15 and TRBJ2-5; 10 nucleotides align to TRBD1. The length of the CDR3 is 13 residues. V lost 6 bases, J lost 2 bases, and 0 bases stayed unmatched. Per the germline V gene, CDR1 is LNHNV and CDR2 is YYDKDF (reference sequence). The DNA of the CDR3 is TGTGCCACCAGGGACAGGGGGCAAGAGACCCAGTACTTC. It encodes CATRDRGQETQYF.

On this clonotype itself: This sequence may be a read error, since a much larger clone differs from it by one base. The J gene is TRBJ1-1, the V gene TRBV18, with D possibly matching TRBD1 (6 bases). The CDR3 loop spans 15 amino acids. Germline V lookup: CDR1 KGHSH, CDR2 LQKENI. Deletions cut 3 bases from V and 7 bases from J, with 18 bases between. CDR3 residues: CASSPRSGGQYEAFF. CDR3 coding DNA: TGTGCCAGCTCACCTCGGTCTGGGGGGCAGTATGAAGCTTTCTTT.

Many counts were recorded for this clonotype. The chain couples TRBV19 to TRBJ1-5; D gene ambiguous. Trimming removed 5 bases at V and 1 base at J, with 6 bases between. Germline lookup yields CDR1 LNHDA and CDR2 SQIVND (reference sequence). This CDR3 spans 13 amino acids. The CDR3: CASSWPSNQPQHF. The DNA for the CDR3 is TGTGCCAGTAGTTGGCCGAGCAATCAGCCCCAGCATTTT.

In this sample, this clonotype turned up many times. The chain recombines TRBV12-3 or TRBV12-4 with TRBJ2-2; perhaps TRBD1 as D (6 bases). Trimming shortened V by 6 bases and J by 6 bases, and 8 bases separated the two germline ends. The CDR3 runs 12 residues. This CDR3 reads CASRPGAGELFF. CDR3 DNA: TGTGCCAGCAGGCCAGGGGCCGGGGAGCTGTTTTTT.

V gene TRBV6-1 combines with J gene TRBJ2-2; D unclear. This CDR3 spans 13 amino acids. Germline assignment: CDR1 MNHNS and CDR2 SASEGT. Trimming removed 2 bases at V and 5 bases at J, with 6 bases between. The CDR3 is CASSERLTGELFF. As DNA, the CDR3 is TGTGCCAGCAGTGAAAGGTTGACCGGGGAGCTGTTTTTT.

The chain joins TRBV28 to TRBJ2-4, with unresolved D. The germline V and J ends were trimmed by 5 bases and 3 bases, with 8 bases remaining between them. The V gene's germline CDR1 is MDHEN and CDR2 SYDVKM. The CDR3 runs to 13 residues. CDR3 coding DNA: TGTGCCAGCAGTCCACGGTTCAAAAACATTCAGTACTTC. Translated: CASSPRFKNIQYF.

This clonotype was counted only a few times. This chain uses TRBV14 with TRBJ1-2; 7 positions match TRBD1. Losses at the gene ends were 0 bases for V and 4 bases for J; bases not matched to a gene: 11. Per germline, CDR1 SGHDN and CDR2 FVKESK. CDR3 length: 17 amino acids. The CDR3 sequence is CASSQDGNPGGVYGYTF. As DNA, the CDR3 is TGTGCCAGCAGCCAAGACGGGAACCCAGGGGGAGTCTATGGCTACACCTTC.

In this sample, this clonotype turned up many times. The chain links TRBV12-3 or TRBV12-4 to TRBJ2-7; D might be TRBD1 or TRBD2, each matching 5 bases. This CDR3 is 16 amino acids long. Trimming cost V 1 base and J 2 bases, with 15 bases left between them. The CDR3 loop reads CASSLGLMGEPYEQYF. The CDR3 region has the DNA TGTGCCAGCAGTTTAGGTCTCATGGGGGAACCCTACGAGCAGTACTTC.

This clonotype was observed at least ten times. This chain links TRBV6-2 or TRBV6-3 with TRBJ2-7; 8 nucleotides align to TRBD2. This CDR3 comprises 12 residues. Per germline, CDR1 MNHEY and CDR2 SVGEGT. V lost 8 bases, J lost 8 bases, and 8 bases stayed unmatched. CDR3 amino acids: CASSPQREQQYF. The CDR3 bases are TGTGCCAGCTCTCCCCAGCGGGAGCAGCAGTACTTC.

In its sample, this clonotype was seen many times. CDR3 region: CASRSEADSYGYTF. As DNA, the CDR3 is TGCGCCAGCAGATCGGAGGCGGACAGCTATGGCTACACCTTC. V and J are TRBV5-1 and TRBJ1-2, with D possibly matching TRBD1 (6 bases). The CDR3 covers 14 residues. In germline, CDR1 is SGHRS, CDR2 YFSETQ. Trimming stripped 5 bases from V and 4 bases from J, with 15 bases between.

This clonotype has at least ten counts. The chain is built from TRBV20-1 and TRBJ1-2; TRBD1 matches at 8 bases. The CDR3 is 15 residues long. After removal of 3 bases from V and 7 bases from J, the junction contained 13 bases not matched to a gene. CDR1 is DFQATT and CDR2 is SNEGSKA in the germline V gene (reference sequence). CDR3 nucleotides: TGCAGTGCTAGTCAGGGTCCAGGACAGGGCGGTGGCTACACCTTC. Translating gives CSASQGPGQGGGYTF.

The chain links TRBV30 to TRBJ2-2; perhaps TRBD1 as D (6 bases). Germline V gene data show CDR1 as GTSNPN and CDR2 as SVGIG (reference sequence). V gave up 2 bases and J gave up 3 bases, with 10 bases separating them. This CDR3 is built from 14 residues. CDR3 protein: CAWSRKGDTGELFF. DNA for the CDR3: TGTGCCTGGAGTAGAAAGGGGGACACCGGGGAGCTGTTTTTT.

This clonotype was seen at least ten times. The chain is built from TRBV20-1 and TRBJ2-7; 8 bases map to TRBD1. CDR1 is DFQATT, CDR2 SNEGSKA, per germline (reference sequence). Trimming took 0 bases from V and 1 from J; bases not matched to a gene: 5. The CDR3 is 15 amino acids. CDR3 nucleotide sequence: TGCAGTGCTAGAGAAGAGACAGGGGTTTCCTACGAGCAGTACTTC. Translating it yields CSAREETGVSYEQYF.

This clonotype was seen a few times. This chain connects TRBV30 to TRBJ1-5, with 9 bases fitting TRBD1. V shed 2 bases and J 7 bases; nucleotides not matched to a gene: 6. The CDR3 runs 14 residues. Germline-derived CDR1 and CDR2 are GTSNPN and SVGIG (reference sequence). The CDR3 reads CAWSTGTGSQPQHF. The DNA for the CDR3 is TGTGCCTGGAGTACCGGGACAGGGAGCCAGCCCCAGCATTTT.

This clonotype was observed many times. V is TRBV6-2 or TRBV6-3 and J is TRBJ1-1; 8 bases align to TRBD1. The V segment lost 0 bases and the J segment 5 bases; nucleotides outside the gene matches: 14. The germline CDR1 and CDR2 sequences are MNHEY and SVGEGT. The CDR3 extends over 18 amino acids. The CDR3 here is CASSYSVGRGRGGTEAFF. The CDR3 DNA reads TGTGCCAGCAGTTACTCCGTGGGCAGGGGGCGAGGGGGGACTGAAGCTTTCTTT.

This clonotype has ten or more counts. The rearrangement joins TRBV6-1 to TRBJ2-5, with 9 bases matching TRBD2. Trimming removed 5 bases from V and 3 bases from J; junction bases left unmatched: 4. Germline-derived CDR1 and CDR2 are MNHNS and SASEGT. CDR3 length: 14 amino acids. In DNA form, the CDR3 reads TGTGCCAGCAGTCCCCGACTAGCGGAAGAGACCCAGTACTTC. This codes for CASSPRLAEETQYF.

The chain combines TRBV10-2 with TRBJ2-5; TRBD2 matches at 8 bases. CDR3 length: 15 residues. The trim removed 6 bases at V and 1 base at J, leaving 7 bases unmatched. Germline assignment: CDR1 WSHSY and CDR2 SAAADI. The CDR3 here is CASSDSAGVQETQYF. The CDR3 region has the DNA TGCGCCAGCAGCGACTCAGCGGGGGTCCAAGAGACCCAGTACTTC.